The T cell receptor (beta chain) under discussion was sequenced for a study of blood T cell repertoires in COVID-19 (dated by TCRdb to about 2020). Background for the entire study: Samples covering the acute and convalescent phases of COVID-19 were provided by collaborators in the United States, Italy and Spain. The prospective study material was composed of cDNA or gDNA derived from T cells, B-cell-depleted T cells, or PBMCs. Subjects who had been exposed to COVID-19, were actively infected with it, or had recovered from it provided the deeply sampled blood TCRbeta repertoires that made up the dataset. A freely available public database, intended as a resource for researchers studying the immune response to SARS-CoV-2, is where the repertoires were released. Samples were obtained from the ongoing ImmuneRACE study (first 160 participants) and from over 1,000 subjects provided by 6 global collaborators. Nearly every sample came with metadata listing a de-identified subject ID, COVID-19 status, age in years and sex. Where HLA class I and class II types were available, the types were taken from metadata supplied by the sample provider, not from assay-based typing. The investigation overall reported the following: The amount of clinical and demographic metadata varied by source and participant and was provided uncurated.

Collaborating institutions collected whole blood in K2EDTA tubes following their own protocols. Collaborator samples were shipped for TCRbeta analysis as frozen whole blood, isolated PBMCs, or DNA extracted from either sample type. Remarks on this clone: Its cognate antigen has yet to be identified. One base away there is no much larger clone; base qualities are not given.

TCRbeta CDR3 regions were amplified from genomic DNA using the immunoSEQ Assay, a bias-controlled multiplex PCR. In the source study's methods: Nucleated cell counts per sample were estimated from amplification of reference gene primers within the assay. To quantify the absolute abundance of each unique TCRbeta CDR3 rearrangement, sequence reads were collapsed and filtered. For each sample, productive Simpson clonality was calculated as the square root of Simpson's diversity index across productive rearrangements. The table comes from immuneACCESS by way of TCRdb, which keeps in-frame sequences with V and J called. Part of the clones is missing from these tables; in studies checked, under half for an unresolved V gene and the rest for unknown reasons. V, J and clone size were drawn from that table, and D and trimming were deduced from the DNA. The sample records roughly 97,000 clones, 75% to 90% of which are singletons. The top ten constitute around 16% of the sample.

This TCR was recovered from a man aged 50-60 years with acute or convalescent COVID-19. The sequenced sample was peripheral blood.

CDR3 reads: CATSGLGRNEQFF. DNA sequence: TGTGCCACCAGTGGTCTGGGGCGGAATGAGCAGTTCTTC. The rearrangement joined TRBV24-1 to TRBJ2-1; the D gene is perhaps TRBD1, from 5 matching bases. The CDR3 contains 13 residues, cysteine and phenylalanine counted. Only the CDR3 region is kept as DNA, spanning 39 bases read in frame from base 1. V drops 5 bases and J drops 7 bases, leaving 11 bases in between. The germline V gene yields KGHDR for CDR1 and SFDVKD for CDR2.